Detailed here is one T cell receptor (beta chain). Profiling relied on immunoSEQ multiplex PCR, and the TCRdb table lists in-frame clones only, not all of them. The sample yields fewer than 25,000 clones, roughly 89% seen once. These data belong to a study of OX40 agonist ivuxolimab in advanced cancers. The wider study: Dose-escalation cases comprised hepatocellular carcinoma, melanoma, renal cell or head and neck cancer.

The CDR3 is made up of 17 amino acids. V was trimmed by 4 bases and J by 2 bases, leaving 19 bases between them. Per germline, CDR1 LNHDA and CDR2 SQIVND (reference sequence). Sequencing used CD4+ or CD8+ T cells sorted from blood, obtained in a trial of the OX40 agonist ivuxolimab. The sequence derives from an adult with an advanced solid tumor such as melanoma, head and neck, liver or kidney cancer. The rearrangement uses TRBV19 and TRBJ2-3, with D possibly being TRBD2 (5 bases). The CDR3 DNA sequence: TGTGCCAGTAGTAGACTACTCCTAAGGAGGACCACAGATACGCAGTATTTT. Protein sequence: CASSRLLLRRTTDTQYF. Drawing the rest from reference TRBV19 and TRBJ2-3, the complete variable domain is DGGITQSPKYLFRKEGQNVTLSCEQNLNHDAMYWYRQDPGQGLRLIYYSQIVNDFQKGDIAEGYSVSREKKESFPLTVTSAQKNPTAFYLCASSRLLLRRTTDTQYFGPGTRLTVL.